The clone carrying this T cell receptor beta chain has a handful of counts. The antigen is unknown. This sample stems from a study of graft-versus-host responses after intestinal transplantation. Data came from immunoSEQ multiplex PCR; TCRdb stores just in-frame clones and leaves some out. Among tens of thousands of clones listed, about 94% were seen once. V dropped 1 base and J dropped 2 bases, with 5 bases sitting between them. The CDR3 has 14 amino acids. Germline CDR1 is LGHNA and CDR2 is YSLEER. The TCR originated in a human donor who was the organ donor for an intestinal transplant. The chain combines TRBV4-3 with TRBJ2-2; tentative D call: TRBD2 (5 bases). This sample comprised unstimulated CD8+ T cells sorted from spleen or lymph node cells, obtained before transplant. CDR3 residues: CASSQGTNTGELFF. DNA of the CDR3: TGCGCCAGCAGCCAAGGGACTAACACCGGGGAGCTGTTTTTT.